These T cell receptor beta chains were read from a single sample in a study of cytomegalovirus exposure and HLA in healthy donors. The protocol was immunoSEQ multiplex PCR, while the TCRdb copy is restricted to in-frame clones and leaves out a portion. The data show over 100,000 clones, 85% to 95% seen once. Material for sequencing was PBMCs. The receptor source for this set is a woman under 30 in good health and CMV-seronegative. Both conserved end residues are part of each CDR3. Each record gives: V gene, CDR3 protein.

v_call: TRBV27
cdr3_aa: CASSLSMEPRGYTF

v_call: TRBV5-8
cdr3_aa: CASSLGRVSYGYTF

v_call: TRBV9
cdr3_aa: CASSAGTSGLEQYF

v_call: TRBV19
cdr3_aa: CASTDINQPQHF

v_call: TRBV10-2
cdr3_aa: CASSTENQPQHF

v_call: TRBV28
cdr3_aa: CASSSKENRARNTEAFF

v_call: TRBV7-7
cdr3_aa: CASSLTGQGSHEQFF

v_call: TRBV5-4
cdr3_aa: CASSSGFGTGGSYGYTF

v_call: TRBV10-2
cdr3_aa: CASSDWGEGNIQYF

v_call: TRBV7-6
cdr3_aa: CASSSLSSYEQYF

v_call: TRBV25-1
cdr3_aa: CASSERPSGGRDTQYF

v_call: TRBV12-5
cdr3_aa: CASRQGSYTQYF

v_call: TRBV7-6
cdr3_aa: CASSPSQTNTEAFF

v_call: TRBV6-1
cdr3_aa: CASSEGSPYEQYF

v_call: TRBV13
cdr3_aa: CASSTLTSGLSYEQYF

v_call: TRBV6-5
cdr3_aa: CASRQGQGAWYGYTF

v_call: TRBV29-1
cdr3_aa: CSMADRAGETQYF

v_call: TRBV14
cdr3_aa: CASSQDIQGAYGYTF

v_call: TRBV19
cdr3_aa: CASSSGLSNEKLFF

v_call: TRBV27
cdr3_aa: CASSLGLAGVSNTGELFF

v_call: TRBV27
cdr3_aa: CASKLGPGQGYEQYF

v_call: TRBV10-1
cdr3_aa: CASSESRDTGELFF

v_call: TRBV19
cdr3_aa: CASSIVPDSYIHSNQPQHF

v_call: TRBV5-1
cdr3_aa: CASGNSGTGSNEQYF

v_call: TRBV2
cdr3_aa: CASSVRQGHYTF

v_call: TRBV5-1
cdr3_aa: CASSGGRSRRETQYF

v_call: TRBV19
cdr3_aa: CASSTHRGDGYTF

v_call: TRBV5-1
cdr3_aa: CASSFGRDTGDGYTF

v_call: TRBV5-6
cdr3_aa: CASSWVPREDEQFF

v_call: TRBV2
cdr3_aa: CASQGLTGPIYF

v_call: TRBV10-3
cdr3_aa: CAISEGFGGAFF

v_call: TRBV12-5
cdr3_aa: CASGLGQTLTGDGSNQPQHF

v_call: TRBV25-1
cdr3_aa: CASSLGATEAFF

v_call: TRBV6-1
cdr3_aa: CASSPRSSGETQYF

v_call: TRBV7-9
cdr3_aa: CASTPPGQWSDGYTF

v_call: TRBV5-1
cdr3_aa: CASSHTSGSTYEQYF

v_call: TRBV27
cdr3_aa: CASSLGAGGGYGYTF

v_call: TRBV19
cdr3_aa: CASSATGGLGNSPLHF

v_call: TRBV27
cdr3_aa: CASRGTGYVSNQPQHF

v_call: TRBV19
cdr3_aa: CASSGDRLNTEAFF

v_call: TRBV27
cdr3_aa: CASSSPGQGAFIEASNYGYTF

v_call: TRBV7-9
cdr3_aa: CASRRGTGEDVDTQYF

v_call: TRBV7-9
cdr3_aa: CASRGRGQGSYEQYF